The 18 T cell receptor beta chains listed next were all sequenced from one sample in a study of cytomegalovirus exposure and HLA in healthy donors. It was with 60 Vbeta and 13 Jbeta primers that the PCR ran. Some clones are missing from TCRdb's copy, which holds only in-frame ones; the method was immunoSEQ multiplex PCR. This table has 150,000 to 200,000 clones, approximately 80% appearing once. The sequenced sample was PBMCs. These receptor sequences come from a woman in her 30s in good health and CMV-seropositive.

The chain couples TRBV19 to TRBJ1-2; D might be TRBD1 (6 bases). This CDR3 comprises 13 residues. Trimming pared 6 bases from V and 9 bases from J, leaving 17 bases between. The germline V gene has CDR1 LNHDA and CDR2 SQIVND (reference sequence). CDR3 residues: CASRDRSLRSYTF. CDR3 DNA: TGTGCCAGTAGGGACAGATCTCTCCGCAGCTACACCTTC. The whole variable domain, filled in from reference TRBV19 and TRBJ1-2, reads DGGITQSPKYLFRKEGQNVTLSCEQNLNHDAMYWYRQDPGQGLRLIYYSQIVNDFQKGDIAEGYSVSREKKESFPLTVTSAQKNPTAFYLCASRDRSLRSYTFGSGTRLTVV.

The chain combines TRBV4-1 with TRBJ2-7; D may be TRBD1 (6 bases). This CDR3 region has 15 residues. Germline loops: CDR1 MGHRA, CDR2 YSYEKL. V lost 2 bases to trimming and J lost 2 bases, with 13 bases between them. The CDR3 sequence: CASSQTRGIAYEQYF. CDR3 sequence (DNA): TGCGCCAGCAGCCAAACTAGGGGGATCGCCTACGAGCAGTACTTC.

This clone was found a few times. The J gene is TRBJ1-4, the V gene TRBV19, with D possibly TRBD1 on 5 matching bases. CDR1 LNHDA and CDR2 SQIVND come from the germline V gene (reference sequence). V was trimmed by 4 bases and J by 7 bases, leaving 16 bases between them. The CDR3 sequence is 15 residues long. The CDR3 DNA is TGTGCCAGTAGTAATTGGCAGGGCCCGGGTGAAAAACTGTTTTTT. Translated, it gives CASSNWQGPGEKLFF.

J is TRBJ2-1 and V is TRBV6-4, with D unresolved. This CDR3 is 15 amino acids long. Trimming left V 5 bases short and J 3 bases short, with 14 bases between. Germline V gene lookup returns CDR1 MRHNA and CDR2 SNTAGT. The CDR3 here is CASSPTSGDYNEQFF. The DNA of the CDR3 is TGTGCCAGCAGTCCTACGTCCGGAGACTACAATGAGCAGTTCTTC.

The CDR3 reads CASSFPGRGNSPLHF. DNA of the CDR3: TGTGCCAGCAGTTTCCCCGGAAGGGGCAATTCACCCCTCCACTTT. The chain employs TRBV28 and TRBJ1-6; D may be TRBD1 (5 bases). This CDR3 contains 15 residues. Trimming removed 3 bases from V and 7 bases from J, with 13 bases in between. Germline CDR1 is MDHEN and CDR2 is SYDVKM.

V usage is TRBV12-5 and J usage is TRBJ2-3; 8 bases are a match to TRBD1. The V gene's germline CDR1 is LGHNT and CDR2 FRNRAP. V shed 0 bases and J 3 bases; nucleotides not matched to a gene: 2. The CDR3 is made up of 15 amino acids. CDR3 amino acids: CASGLVQGATDTQYF. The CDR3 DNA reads TGTGCTAGTGGTTTGGTTCAGGGGGCAACAGATACGCAGTATTTT.

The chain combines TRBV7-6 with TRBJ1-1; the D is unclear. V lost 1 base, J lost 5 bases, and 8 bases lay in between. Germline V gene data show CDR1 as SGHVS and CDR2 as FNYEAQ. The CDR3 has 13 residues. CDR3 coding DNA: TGTGCCAGCAGCTTAGAAGTCGGGACTGAAGCTTTCTTT. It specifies CASSLEVGTEAFF. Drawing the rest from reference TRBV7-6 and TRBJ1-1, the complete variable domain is GAGVSQSPRYKVTKRGQDVALRCDPISGHVSLYWYRQALGQGPEFLTYFNYEAQQDKSGLPNDRFSAERPEGSISTLTIQRTEQRDSAMYRCASSLEVGTEAFFGQGTRLTVV.

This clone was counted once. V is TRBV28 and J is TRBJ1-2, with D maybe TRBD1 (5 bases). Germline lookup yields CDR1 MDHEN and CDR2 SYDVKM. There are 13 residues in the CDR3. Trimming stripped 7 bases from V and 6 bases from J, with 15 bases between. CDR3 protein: CASISGGKDGYTF. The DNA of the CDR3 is TGTGCCAGCATCTCCGGGGGGAAGGATGGCTACACCTTC.

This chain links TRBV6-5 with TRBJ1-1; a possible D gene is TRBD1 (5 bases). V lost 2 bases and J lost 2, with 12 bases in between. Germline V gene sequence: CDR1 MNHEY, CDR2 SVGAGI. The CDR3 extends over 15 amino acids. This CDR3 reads CASSYGGNINTEAFF. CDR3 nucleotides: TGTGCCAGCAGTTACGGGGGGAACATTAACACTGAAGCTTTCTTT.

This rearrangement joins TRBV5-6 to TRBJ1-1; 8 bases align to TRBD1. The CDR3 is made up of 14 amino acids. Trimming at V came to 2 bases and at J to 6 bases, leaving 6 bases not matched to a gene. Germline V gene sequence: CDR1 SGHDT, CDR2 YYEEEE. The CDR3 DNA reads TGTGCCAGCAGCTTCGCCGGGACAGGCCCTGAAGCTTTCTTT. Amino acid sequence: CASSFAGTGPEAFF.

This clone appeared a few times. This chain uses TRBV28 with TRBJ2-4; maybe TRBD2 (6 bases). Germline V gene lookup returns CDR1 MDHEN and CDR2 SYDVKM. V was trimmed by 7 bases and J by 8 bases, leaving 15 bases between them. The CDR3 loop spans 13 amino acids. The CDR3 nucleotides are TGTGCCAGCACGCCGGGGGATAGGGACATTCAGTACTTC. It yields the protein CASTPGDRDIQYF.

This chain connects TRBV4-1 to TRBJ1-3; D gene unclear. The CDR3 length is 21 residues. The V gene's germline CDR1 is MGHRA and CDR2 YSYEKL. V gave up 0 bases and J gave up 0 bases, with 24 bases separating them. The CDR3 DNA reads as TGCGCCAGCAGCCAAGATAGAAGTATAGTAATTCGGACTTACTCTGGAAACACCATATATTTT. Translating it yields CASSQDRSIVIRTYSGNTIYF.

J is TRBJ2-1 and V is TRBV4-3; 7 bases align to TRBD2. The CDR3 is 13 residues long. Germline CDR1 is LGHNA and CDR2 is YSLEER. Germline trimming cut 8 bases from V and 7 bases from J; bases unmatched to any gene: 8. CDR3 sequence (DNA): TGCGCCAGCTTCTCGGCGCGGGGGAATGAGCAGTTCTTC. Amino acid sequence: CASFSARGNEQFF.

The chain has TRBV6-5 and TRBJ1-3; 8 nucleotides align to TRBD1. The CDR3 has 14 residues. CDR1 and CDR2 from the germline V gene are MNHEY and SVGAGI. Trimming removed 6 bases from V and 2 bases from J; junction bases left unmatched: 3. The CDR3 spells CASRPGGTGNTIYF. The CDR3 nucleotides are TGTGCCAGCAGGCCAGGGGGCACTGGAAACACCATATATTTT.

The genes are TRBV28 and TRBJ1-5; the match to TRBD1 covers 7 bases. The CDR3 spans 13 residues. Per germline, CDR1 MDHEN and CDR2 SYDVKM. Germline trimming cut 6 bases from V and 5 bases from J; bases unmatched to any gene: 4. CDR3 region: CASRITGDQPQHF. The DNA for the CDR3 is TGTGCCAGCAGGATTACAGGGGATCAGCCCCAGCATTTT. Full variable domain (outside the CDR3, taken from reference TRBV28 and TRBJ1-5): DVKVTQSSRYLVKRTGEKVFLECVQDMDHENMFWYRQDPGLGLRLIYFSYDVKMKEKGDIPEGYSVSREKKERFSLILESASTNQTSMYLCASRITGDQPQHFGDGTRLSIL.

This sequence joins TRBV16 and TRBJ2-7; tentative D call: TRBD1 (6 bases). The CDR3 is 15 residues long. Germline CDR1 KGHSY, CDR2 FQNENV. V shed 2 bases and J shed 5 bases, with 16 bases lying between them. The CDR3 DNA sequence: TGTGCCAGCAGCCAAAGTTCGGCAGGGGTCCACGAGCAGTACTTC. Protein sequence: CASSQSSAGVHEQYF.

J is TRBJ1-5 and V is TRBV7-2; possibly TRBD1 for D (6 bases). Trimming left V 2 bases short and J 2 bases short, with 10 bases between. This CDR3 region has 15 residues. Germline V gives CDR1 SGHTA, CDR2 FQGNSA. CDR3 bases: TGTGCCAGCAGCTTAATCCCAGGGGGCAATCAGCCCCAGCATTTT. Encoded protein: CASSLIPGGNQPQHF.

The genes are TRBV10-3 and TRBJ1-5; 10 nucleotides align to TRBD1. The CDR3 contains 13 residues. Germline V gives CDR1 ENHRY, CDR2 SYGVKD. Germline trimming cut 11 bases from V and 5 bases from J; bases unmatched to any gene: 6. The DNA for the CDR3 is TGTGCCTCCTGGACAGGGGGTTATCAGCCCCAGCATTTT. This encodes CASWTGGYQPQHF.